This record covers a single TCR beta chain. Its antigen is currently unknown. The entry originates in a study of shared clonotypes between healthy human individuals. Study findings and constraints: The study's rarefaction showed incomplete sorted-subset sequencing despite large depth.

The germline V gene has CDR1 KGHSY and CDR2 FQNENV. V was clipped by 0 bases and J by 6 bases; unmatched bases: 7. The CDR3 extends over 16 amino acids. Method: immunoSEQ multiplex PCR; TCRdb's copy keeps in-frame clones and lacks some. The data show roughly 2.5 million clones, around 94% seen once. The clonotype originates from a man aged 18 to 29 in good health. The genes are TRBV16 and TRBJ2-1; 8 bases align to TRBD2. Sequenced: naive CD4+ T cells sorted from blood. The subset was: CD45RA+ positively selected. CDR3 sequence: CASSQSSGTRGNEQFF. The CDR3 region has the DNA TGTGCCAGCAGCCAATCGAGCGGGACTAGGGGCAATGAGCAGTTCTTC. Complete variable domain (other parts from reference TRBV16 and TRBJ2-1): GEEVAQTPKHLVRGEGQKAKLYCAPIKGHSYVFWYQQVLKNEFKFLISFQNENVFDETGMPKERFSAKCLPNSPCSLEIQATKLEDSAVYFCASSQSSGTRGNEQFFGPGTRLTVL.